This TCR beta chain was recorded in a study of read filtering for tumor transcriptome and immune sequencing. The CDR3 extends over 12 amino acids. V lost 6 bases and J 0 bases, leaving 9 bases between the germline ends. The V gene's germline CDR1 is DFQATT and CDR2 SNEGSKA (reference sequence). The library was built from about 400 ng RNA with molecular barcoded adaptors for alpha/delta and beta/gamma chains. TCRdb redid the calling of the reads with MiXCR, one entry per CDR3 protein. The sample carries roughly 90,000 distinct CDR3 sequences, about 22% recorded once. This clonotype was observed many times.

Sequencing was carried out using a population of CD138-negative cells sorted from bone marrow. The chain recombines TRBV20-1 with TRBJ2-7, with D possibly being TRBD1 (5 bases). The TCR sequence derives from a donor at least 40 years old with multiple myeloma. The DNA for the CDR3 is TGCAGTGCCAGTGGACACTCCTACGAGCAGTACTTC. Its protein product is CSASGHSYEQYF.